Each of the 28 T cell receptor beta chains below was sequenced from the same sample in a study of blood T cell repertoires in COVID-19. Profiling relied on immunoSEQ multiplex PCR, and the TCRdb table lists in-frame clones only, not all of them. The data show fewer than 250,000 clones, around 81% seen once. The specimen was PBMCs or T cells enriched from blood (not recorded which). The receptors here all came from a woman between 50 and 59 years old with acute COVID-19.

J is TRBJ1-5 and V is TRBV28, with a tentative D call TRBD1 (6 bases). The CDR3 contains 14 residues. V gave up 6 bases and J gave up 3 bases, with 12 bases separating them. CDR1 is MDHEN, CDR2 SYDVKM, per germline. CDR3 sequence (DNA): TGTGCCAGCAGAAAACCGGGACACAATCAGCCCCAGCATTTT. Translating it yields CASRKPGHNQPQHF.

The chain is built from TRBV23-1 and TRBJ2-1; 10 bases fit TRBD1. TRBV23-1 is classed as an ORF, of uncertain function. The J segment lost 9 bases and the V segment lost 4 bases, leaving 9 bases of the junction unmatched. The CDR3 length is 15 residues. The chain's CDR3 is CASSPGTGACGEQFF. As DNA, the CDR3 is TGCGCCAGCAGTCCCGGGACAGGGGCCTGTGGTGAGCAGTTCTTC.

The table lists this clone with a few counts. The chain is built from TRBV3-1 (or the pseudogene TRBV3-2) and TRBJ1-1; 8 positions agree with TRBD1. Germline CDR1 and CDR2: LGHDT and YNNKEL (reference sequence). The CDR3 spans 12 residues. After removal of 1 base from V and 9 bases from J, the junction contained 1 base not matched to a gene. In DNA, the CDR3 is TGTGCCAGCAGCCAAGTCAGGGGGCAAGCTTTCTTT. Translating gives CASSQVRGQAFF.

The chain is built from TRBV27 and TRBJ1-2; tentative D call: TRBD1 (5 bases). Germline V gene data show CDR1 as MNHEY and CDR2 as SMNVEV (reference sequence). The CDR3 totals 18 residues. V was clipped by 6 bases and J by 0 bases, with 23 bases between them. The CDR3 spells CASSLRAGGGTTNYGYTF. CDR3 nucleotide sequence: TGTGCCAGCAGCCTCCGAGCGGGAGGAGGGACTACTAACTATGGCTACACCTTC.

The chain links TRBV7-9 to TRBJ2-3, with a weak D call TRBD1 (5 bases). The CDR3 sequence is 15 residues long. The V and J ends lost 7 bases and 1 base respectively, with 15 bases between them. Germline CDR1 is SEHNR and CDR2 is FQNEAQ (reference sequence). This CDR3 is CASMVQDTRTDTQYF. In DNA form, the CDR3 reads TGTGCCAGCATGGTCCAGGACACACGCACAGATACGCAGTATTTT.

This clone showed up just a few times. The V gene is TRBV29-1, the J gene TRBJ2-3, with D tentatively TRBD2 (5 bases). The CDR3 contains 12 residues. V was shortened by 8 bases and J by 5 bases, with 14 bases between the two germline ends. CDR1 and CDR2 (germline): SQVTM, ANQGSEA. In nucleotides, the CDR3 is TGCAGCAGCCGGACGGGGAGAGATACGCAGTATTTT. The encoded protein is CSSRTGRDTQYF.

This clone was seen a few times. This chain uses TRBV5-1 with TRBJ1-3, with TRBD1 matching 9 bases. The CDR3 is 21 residues long. Germline CDR1 is SGHRS and CDR2 is YFSETQ. V dropped 1 base and J dropped 2; count of bases not matched to a gene: 19. The CDR3 nucleotides are TGCGCCAGCAGCTTGTCGCCAGGGACAGGGTACTTCGATGGGGCTGGAAACACCATATATTTT. Translating gives CASSLSPGTGYFDGAGNTIYF.

The J gene is TRBJ1-2, the V gene TRBV4-3; D perhaps matches TRBD1 (5 bases). The CDR3 loop spans 15 amino acids. Per the germline V gene, CDR1 is LGHNA and CDR2 is YSLEER. V was trimmed by 0 bases and J by 6 bases, leaving 14 bases between them. The CDR3 DNA sequence: TGCGCCAGCAGCCAAGATTTGGGGGGTTTTAATGGCTACACCTTC. Residues: CASSQDLGGFNGYTF.

The chain joins TRBV28 to TRBJ1-1; maybe TRBD1 (6 bases). The ends were cut back, 5 bases at V and 6 bases at J, with 25 bases in the middle. Germline V gives CDR1 MDHEN, CDR2 SYDVKM. The CDR3 is 17 amino acids. The CDR3 loop is CASSLRRTAVQFSEAFF. The CDR3, as DNA: TGTGCCAGCAGTCTACGACGGACAGCCGTACAATTCTCTGAAGCTTTCTTT.

The table lists this clone with a few counts. The chain couples TRBV18 to TRBJ1-2; 7 bases agree with TRBD1. CDR3 length equals 13 residues. With 4 bases clipped from V and 8 bases from J, the junction kept 7 bases outside the gene matches. Germline CDR1 is KGHSH and CDR2 is LQKENI. The CDR3 is CASSRHRGEGYTF. In nucleotides, the CDR3 is TGTGCCAGCTCACGCCACAGGGGTGAAGGCTACACCTTC.

This clone has a single count. V and J are TRBV29-1 and TRBJ2-3; D possibly corresponds to TRBD2 (6 bases). CDR1 and CDR2 (germline): SQVTM, ANQGSEA. V was cut by 7 bases and J by 0 bases, with 14 bases left in between. The CDR3 is 14 residues long. The CDR3 here is CSAHGGLSTDTQYF. CDR3 coding DNA: TGCAGCGCCCACGGGGGTCTTAGCACAGATACGCAGTATTTT.

This sequence joins TRBV7-9 and TRBJ1-2, with unresolved D. CDR3 length: 15 amino acids. Germline-derived CDR1 and CDR2 are SEHNR and FQNEAQ (reference sequence). Trimming pared 1 base from V and 2 bases from J, leaving 11 bases between. The CDR3 DNA sequence: TGTGCCAGCAGCTTAGTGAGCCTCAACAACTATGGCTACACCTTC. Its translation is CASSLVSLNNYGYTF.

In DNA, the CDR3 is TGTGCCAGCAGCCTTAGGGACAGGGGCAACGGCTACACCTTC. It specifies CASSLRDRGNGYTF. The J gene is TRBJ1-2, the V gene TRBV3-1 (or the pseudogene TRBV3-2); 10 bases match TRBD1. Looked up from germline, CDR1 is LGHDT and CDR2 is YNNKEL (reference sequence). The J segment lost 8 bases and the V segment lost 4 bases, leaving 7 bases of the junction unmatched. The CDR3 has 14 amino acids.

This clone was seen only once. The genes are TRBV27 and TRBJ1-2, with 8 bases that match TRBD1. This CDR3 region has 14 residues. CDR1 MNHEY and CDR2 SMNVEV come from the germline V gene (reference sequence). The V segment lost 5 bases and the J segment 6 bases; nucleotides outside the gene matches: 8. This CDR3 is CASSKLGQGNGYTF. The CDR3 DNA reads as TGTGCCAGCAGTAAATTAGGACAGGGTAATGGCTACACCTTC.

J is TRBJ1-1 and V is TRBV29-1; no clear D gene. V lost 5 bases to trimming and J lost 1 base, with 8 bases between them. This CDR3 spans 12 amino acids. CDR1 and CDR2 (germline): SQVTM, ANQGSEA. CDR3 sequence reads: CSVTNGNTEAFF. Written as DNA, the CDR3 is TGCAGCGTTACAAATGGGAACACTGAAGCTTTCTTT.

As concerns this clone: The same CDR3 can be traced to other DNA sequences in this sample. The chain combines TRBV19 with TRBJ1-5; 7 positions agree with TRBD1. Germline CDR1 reads LNHDA; CDR2 reads SQIVND (reference sequence). J was trimmed by 3 bases and V by 2 bases; bases with no gene match: 1. The CDR3 is made up of 14 amino acids. The CDR3 DNA reads as TGTGCCAGTAGTATAACAGGGGACAATCAGCCCCAGCATTTT. This encodes CASSITGDNQPQHF.

The chain couples TRBV27 to TRBJ2-5; TRBD2 matches 11 bases. The CDR3 is made up of 15 amino acids. Trimming at V came to 6 bases and at J to 5 bases, leaving 8 bases not matched to a gene. Germline V lookup: CDR1 MNHEY, CDR2 SMNVEV (reference sequence). The CDR3, as DNA: TGTGCCAGCAGACCCACTAGCGGGGGTTGGGAGACCCAGTACTTC. Protein: CASRPTSGGWETQYF.

The chain employs TRBV27 and TRBJ1-4; tentative D call: TRBD1 (6 bases). The CDR3 runs 13 residues. The V and J ends lost 8 bases and 5 bases respectively, with 12 bases between them. Germline V gives CDR1 MNHEY, CDR2 SMNVEV (reference sequence). The CDR3 here is CASHGTLNEKLFF. For the CDR3, the DNA is TGTGCCAGCCACGGGACACTCAATGAAAAACTGTTTTTT.

This clone is a singleton in its sample. The chain has TRBV28 and TRBJ2-7; the D is unclear. V lost 10 bases and J 1 base, leaving 8 bases between the germline ends. The CDR3 is 11 residues long. The germline V gene encodes CDR1 MDHEN and CDR2 SYDVKM. CDR3 loop: CATSRSYEQYF. The DNA of the CDR3 is TGTGCCACGTCGCGTTCCTACGAGCAGTACTTC. The complete variable domain, with remaining parts taken from reference TRBV28 and TRBJ2-7, reads DVKVTQSSRYLVKRTGEKVFLECVQDMDHENMFWYRQDPGLGLRLIYFSYDVKMKEKGDIPEGYSVSREKKERFSLILESASTNQTSMYLCATSRSYEQYFGPGTRLTVT.

The chain couples TRBV11-3 to TRBJ2-3; the D gene is possibly TRBD2 (6 bases). This CDR3 has 20 residues. V was clipped by 4 bases and J by 2 bases, with 28 bases between them. CDR1 is SGHNT and CDR2 is YENEEA in the germline V gene. The CDR3 here is CASSSRGGSRRRKDTDTQYF. Written as DNA, the CDR3 is TGTGCCAGCAGCTCTAGGGGAGGCTCCCGAAGGCGGAAGGACACAGATACGCAGTATTTT.

There are a few counts of this clone. V usage is TRBV4-1 and J usage is TRBJ2-1; a possible D gene is TRBD1 (5 bases). This CDR3 comprises 15 residues. Germline V CDR1 and CDR2: MGHRA, YSYEKL. The V end was cut by 0 bases, the J end by 2 bases, with 8 bases between. DNA of the CDR3: TGCGCCAGCAGCCAAGATTTCAGGGCCTACAATGAGCAGTTCTTC. This encodes CASSQDFRAYNEQFF.

The chain employs TRBV3-1 (or the pseudogene TRBV3-2) and TRBJ2-1; TRBD1 might be the D (7 bases). Looked up from germline, CDR1 is LGHDT and CDR2 is YNNKEL (reference sequence). The CDR3 covers 14 residues. The V gene lost 6 bases and the J gene lost 5 bases, with 14 bases spanning the gap. The CDR3 DNA sequence: TGTGCCAGCAGGAGACAGGGACTTAACAATGAGCAGTTCTTC. Residues: CASRRQGLNNEQFF.

This clone was counted only a few times. The rearrangement links TRBV11-2 to TRBJ2-5; D possibly corresponds to TRBD1 (6 bases). Germline values: CDR1 SGHAT, CDR2 FQNNGV. Trimming shortened V by 5 bases and J by 0 bases, and 10 bases separated the two germline ends. This CDR3 region has 14 residues. DNA for the CDR3: TGTGCCAGCAGCGGTACAGGGAACCAAGAGACCCAGTACTTC. It specifies CASSGTGNQETQYF.

The gene calls are TRBV24-1 and TRBJ1-4; TRBD1 aligns across 9 bases. Germline-derived CDR1 and CDR2 are KGHDR and SFDVKD. The V and J ends lost 3 bases and 6 bases, in that order; junction bases with no gene match: 7. The CDR3 is 16 amino acids. DNA for the CDR3: TGTGCCACCAGTGATGGGCTAGGGACAGGGTATGAAAAACTGTTTTTT. This translates into CATSDGLGTGYEKLFF.

The rearrangement joins TRBV7-9 to TRBJ2-7; the D gene is possibly TRBD1 (6 bases). Germline CDR1 is SEHNR and CDR2 is FQNEAQ (reference sequence). V was trimmed by 1 base and J by 1 base, leaving 14 bases between them. The CDR3 covers 16 residues. The CDR3, as DNA: TGTGCCAGCAGCTTAGTCCCAGGGGTTGGATCCTACGAGCAGTACTTC. Translating gives CASSLVPGVGSYEQYF.

The V gene is TRBV6-1, the J gene TRBJ2-3, with TRBD2 identical over 9 bases. The CDR3 covers 17 residues. CDR1 is MNHNS and CDR2 is SASEGT in the germline V gene. J gave up 0 bases and V 0 bases, and 4 bases lay outside the gene matches. CDR3 sequence (DNA): TGTGCCAGCAGTGAAGCGCTTCTAGCGGGGAGCACAGATACGCAGTATTTT. This encodes CASSEALLAGSTDTQYF.

The V and J genes are TRBV11-3 and TRBJ2-7; TRBD1 matches 7 bases. Germline CDR1 is SGHNT and CDR2 is YENEEA. The ends lost 4 bases at V and 5 bases at J; junction bases unmatched: 11. The CDR3 is 15 amino acids. The CDR3 loop is CASSWRTGRRDEQYF. CDR3 DNA sequence: TGTGCCAGCAGCTGGAGGACAGGCCGAAGGGACGAGCAGTACTTC.

The chain carries TRBV18 and TRBJ2-2, with D hard to call. V lost 3 bases, J lost 5 bases, and 13 bases lay in between. CDR1 and CDR2 from the germline V gene are KGHSH and LQKENI. The CDR3 totals 15 residues. CDR3 loop: CASSPAGTVTGELFF. The CDR3, as DNA: TGTGCCAGCTCACCGGCCGGAACAGTAACCGGGGAGCTGTTTTTT.